This TCR beta chain was recovered during a study of blood T cell repertoires in COVID-19. Study-level information: Material from acute and convalescent COVID-19 was sourced from the United States, Italy and Spain. From T cells, B-cell-depleted T cells, or PBMCs came the material, which was cDNA or gDNA.

Authors' analysis steps: Reference gene primer amplification yielded estimated nucleated cell counts. The table came from immunoSEQ multiplex PCR; TCRdb's copy has only in-frame clones and leaves some out. V, J and clone size are those of that table, while D and trimming were read from the DNA. Of about 85,000 clones in the sample, approximately 79% were seen once. This clone was observed once. Germline CDR1 reads MNHNS; CDR2 reads SASEGT. The V and J ends lost 3 bases and 8 bases, in that order; junction bases with no gene match: 5. The CDR3 has 15 residues. V and J are TRBV6-1 and TRBJ1-4; 11 bases are shared with TRBD1. Sequences were obtained from peripheral blood. This clonotype was obtained from a man between 65 and 80 years old with acute or convalescent COVID-19. This chain's CDR3 is CASSETGQGGEKLFF. CDR3 bases: TGTGCCAGCAGTGAGACGGGACAGGGGGGGGAAAAACTGTTTTTT.